The rows below give T cell receptor beta chains drawn from one sample of a study of shared clonotypes between healthy human individuals. Libraries were prepared by immunoSEQ multiplex PCR; TCRdb keeps only in-frame clonotypes and omits some of them. The sample includes about 1,500,000 clones, roughly 96% of them seen just once. Specimen: naive CD4+ T cells sorted from blood. The receptors shown here come from a man aged 25 to 40 in good health. Both conserved end residues are part of each CDR3. The listing skips clone size in some rows; elsewhere it reads once, few, many or a size class.

v_call,j_call,clone_size,cdr3_aa
TRBV5-1,TRBJ1-1,.,CASSLEVLGNTEAFF
TRBV5-1,TRBJ2-7,.,CASSPEGQGVIEQYF
TRBV7-3,TRBJ2-2,.,CASSLRLAGITGELFF
TRBV2,TRBJ2-2,once,CASLYTGELFF
TRBV9,TRBJ1-3,.,CASSPNVGSGNTIYF
TRBV6-5,TRBJ1-2,.,CASSYEGKTYGYTF
TRBV18,TRBJ2-7,.,CASSPLDNSYEQYF
TRBV7-9,TRBJ2-7,.,CASSLGTSGSSQYF
TRBV5-1,TRBJ2-7,few,CASSLGGQLSYEQYF
TRBV30,TRBJ1-3,few,CAWSVGLLGNTIYF
TRBV12-5,TRBJ2-1,once,CASGLFLAGDNEQFF
TRBV15,TRBJ1-3,.,CATSKGWGVAGNTIYF
TRBV6-6,TRBJ2-1,.,CASSPRLGVEQFF
TRBV7-2,TRBJ2-5,.,CASSLVGEKETQYF
TRBV19,TRBJ1-5,.,CASSRTLSNQPQHF
TRBV29-1,TRBJ2-3,.,CSVEVRQRGTDTQYF
TRBV5-1,TRBJ2-7,.,CASSSRTPIQDEQYF
TRBV6-6,TRBJ2-2,.,CASSYTIAGWTGELFF
TRBV28,TRBJ1-5,.,CASLGSNQPQHF
TRBV7-6,TRBJ2-5,.,CASRELEGTQYF
TRBV11-2,TRBJ2-6,.,CASSSGTGFSGANVLTF
TRBV11-2,TRBJ2-7,.,CASSLIFSGTSTYEQYF
TRBV28,TRBJ1-2,.,CASSLLDRGQGNYGYTF
TRBV9,TRBJ2-7,.,CASSVGAEPGEQYF
TRBV18,TRBJ1-2,once,CASSPPGRYYGYTF
TRBV28,TRBJ2-7,few,CASSSRRADRAVYEQYF